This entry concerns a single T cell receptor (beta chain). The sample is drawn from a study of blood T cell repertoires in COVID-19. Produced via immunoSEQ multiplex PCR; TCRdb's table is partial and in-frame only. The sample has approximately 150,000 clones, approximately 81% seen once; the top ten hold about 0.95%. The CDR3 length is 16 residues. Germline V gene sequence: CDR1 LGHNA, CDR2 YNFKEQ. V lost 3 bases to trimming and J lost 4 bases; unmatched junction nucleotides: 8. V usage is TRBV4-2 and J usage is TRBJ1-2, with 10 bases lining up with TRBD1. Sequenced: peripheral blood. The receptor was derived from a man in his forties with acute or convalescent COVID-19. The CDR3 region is CASSQAGTGESYGYTF. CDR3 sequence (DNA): TGTGCCAGCAGCCAGGCTGGGACAGGGGAATCCTATGGCTACACCTTC.